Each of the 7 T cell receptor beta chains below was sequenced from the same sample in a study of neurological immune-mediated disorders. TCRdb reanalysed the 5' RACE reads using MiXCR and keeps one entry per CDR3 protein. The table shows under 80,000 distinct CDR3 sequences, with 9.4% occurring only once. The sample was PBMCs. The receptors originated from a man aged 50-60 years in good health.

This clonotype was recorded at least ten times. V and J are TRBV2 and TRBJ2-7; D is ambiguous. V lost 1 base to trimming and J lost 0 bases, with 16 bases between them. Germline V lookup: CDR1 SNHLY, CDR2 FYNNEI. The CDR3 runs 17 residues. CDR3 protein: CASSEGALLGGSYEQYF. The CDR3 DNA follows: TGTGCCAGCAGTGAAGGGGCCCTGCTGGGCGGCTCCTACGAGCAGTACTTC.

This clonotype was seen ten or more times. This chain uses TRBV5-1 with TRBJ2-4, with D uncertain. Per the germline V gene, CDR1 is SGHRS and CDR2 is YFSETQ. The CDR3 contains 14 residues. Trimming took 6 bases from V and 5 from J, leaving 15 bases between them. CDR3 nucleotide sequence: TGCGCCAGCAATCCCGGACCTCCAGAAAACATTCAGTACTTC. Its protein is CASNPGPPENIQYF.

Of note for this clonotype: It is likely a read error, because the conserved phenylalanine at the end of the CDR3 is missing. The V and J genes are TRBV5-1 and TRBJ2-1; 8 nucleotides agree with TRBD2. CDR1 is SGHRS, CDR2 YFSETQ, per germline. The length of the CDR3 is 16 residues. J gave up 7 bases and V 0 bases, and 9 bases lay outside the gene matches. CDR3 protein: CASSLVSGGRLNEQFL. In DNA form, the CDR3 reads TGCGCCAGCAGCTTGGTCTCGGGAGGGCGGTTAAATGAGCAGTTCTTA.

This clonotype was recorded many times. The CDR3 here is CASSFGGGRYEQYF. For the CDR3, the DNA is TGTGCCAGCAGCTTTGGGGGAGGACGCTACGAGCAGTACTTC. This rearrangement joins TRBV7-2 to TRBJ2-7; TRBD2 might be the D (6 bases). The V and J ends lost 3 bases and 3 bases respectively, with 12 bases between them. The CDR3 is 14 residues long. CDR1 and CDR2 from the germline V gene are SGHTA and FQGNSA.

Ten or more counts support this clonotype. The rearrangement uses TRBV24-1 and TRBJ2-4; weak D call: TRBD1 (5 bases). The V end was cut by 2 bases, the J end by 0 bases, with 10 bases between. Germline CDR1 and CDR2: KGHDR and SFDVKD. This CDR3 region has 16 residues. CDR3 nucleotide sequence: TGTGCCACCAGTGATTCAGGGCAGCTAGCCAAAAACATTCAGTACTTC. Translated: CATSDSGQLAKNIQYF.

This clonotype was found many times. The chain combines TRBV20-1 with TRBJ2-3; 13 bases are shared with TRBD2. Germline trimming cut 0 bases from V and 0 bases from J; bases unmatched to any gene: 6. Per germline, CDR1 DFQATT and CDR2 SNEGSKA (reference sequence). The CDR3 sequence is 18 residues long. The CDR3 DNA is TGCAGTGCTAGAGACCCGGGACTAGCGGGAATTAGCACAGATACGCAGTATTTT. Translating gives CSARDPGLAGISTDTQYF.

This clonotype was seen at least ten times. CDR3 region: CASSLTLFDRPGNTIYF. The CDR3 DNA reads TGTGCCAGCAGCTTAACCTTATTCGACCGGCCGGGGAACACCATATATTTT. The chain has TRBV7-9 and TRBJ1-3; D is unclear. Trimming took off 2 bases at V and 7 bases at J, with 21 bases between the two ends. Germline V gene data show CDR1 as SEHNR and CDR2 as FQNEAQ (reference sequence). This CDR3 spans 17 amino acids.